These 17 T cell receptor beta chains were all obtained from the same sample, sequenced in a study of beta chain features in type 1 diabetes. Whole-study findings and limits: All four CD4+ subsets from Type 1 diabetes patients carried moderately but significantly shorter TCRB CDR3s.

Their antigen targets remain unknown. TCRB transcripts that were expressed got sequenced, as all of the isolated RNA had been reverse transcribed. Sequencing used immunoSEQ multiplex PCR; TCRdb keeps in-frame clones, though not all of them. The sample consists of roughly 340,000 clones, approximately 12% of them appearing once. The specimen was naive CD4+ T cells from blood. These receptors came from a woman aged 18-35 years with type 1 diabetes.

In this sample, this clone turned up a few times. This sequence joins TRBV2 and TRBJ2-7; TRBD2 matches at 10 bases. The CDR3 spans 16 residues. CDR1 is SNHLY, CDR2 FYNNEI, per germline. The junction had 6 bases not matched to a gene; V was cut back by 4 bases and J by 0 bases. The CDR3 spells CASSVWTSGTSYEQYF. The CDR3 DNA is TGTGCCAGCAGTGTTTGGACTAGCGGAACCTCCTACGAGCAGTACTTC.

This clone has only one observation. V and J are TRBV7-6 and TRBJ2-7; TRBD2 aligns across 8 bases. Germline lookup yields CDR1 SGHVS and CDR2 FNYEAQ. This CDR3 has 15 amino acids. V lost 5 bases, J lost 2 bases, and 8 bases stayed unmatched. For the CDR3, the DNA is TGTGCCAGCAGCCCCCGACTAGCGAAACCCTACGAGCAGTACTTC. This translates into CASSPRLAKPYEQYF.

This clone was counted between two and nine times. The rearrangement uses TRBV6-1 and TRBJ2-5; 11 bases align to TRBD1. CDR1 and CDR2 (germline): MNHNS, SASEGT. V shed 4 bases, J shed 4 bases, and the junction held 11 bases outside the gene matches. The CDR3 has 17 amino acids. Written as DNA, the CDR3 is TGTGCCAGCAGTGTGCTCCCCTGGACAGGGGGCCGAGAGACCCAGTACTTC. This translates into CASSVLPWTGGRETQYF.

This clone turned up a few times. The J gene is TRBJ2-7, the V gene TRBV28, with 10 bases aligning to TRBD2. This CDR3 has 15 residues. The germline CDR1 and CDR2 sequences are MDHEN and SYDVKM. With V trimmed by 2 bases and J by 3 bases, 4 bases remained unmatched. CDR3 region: CASSLGGTSDYEQYF. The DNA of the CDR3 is TGTGCCAGCAGTTTAGGCGGGACTAGCGACTACGAGCAGTACTTC.

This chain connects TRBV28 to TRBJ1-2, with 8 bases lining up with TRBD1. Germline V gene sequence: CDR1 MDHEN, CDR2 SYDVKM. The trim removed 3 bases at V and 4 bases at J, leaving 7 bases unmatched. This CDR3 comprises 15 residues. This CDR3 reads CASSFPTGASYGYTF. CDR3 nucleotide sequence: TGTGCCAGCAGTTTTCCGACAGGGGCGTCCTATGGCTACACCTTC.

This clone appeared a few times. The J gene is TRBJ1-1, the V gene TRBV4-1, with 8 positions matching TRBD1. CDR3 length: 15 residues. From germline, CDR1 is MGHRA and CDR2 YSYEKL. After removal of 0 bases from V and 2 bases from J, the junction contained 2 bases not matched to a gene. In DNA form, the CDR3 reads TGCGCCAGCAGCCAAGACCAGGGGGCCAACACTGAAGCTTTCTTT. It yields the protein CASSQDQGANTEAFF.

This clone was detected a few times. CDR3 sequence reads: CSVEEGSSYNEQFF. CDR3 in DNA: TGCAGCGTTGAAGAAGGGAGCTCCTACAATGAGCAGTTCTTC. This sequence joins TRBV29-1 and TRBJ2-1; tentatively, D is TRBD2 (5 bases). The V gene lost 0 bases and the J gene lost 0 bases, with 6 bases spanning the gap. The germline V gene encodes CDR1 SQVTM and CDR2 ANQGSEA. The CDR3 totals 14 residues.

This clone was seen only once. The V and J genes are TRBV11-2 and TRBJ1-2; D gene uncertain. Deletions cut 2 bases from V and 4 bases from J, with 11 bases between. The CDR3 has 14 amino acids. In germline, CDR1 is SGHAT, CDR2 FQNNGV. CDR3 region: CASSLLGPSYGYTF. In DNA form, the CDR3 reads TGTGCCAGCAGCTTACTTGGGCCAAGCTATGGCTACACCTTC.

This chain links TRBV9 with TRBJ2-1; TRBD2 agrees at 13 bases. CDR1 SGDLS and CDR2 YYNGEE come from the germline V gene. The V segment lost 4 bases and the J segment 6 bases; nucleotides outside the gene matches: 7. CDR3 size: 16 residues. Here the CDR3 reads CASSTTGTSGINEQFF. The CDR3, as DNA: TGTGCCAGCAGCACAACCGGGACTAGCGGGATCAATGAGCAGTTCTTC. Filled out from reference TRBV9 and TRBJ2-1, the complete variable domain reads DSGVTQTPKHLITATGQRVTLRCSPRSGDLSVYWYQQSLDQGLQFLIQYYNGEERAKGNILERFSAQQFPDLHSELNLSSLELGDSALYFCASSTTGTSGINEQFFGPGTRLTVL.

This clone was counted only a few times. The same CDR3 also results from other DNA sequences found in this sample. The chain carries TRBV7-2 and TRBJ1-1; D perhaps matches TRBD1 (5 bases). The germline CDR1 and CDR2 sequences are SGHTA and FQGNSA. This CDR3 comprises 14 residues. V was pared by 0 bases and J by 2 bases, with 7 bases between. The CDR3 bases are TGTGCCAGCAGCTTAGCCCAGGGTAACACTGAAGCTTTCTTT. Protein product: CASSLAQGNTEAFF.

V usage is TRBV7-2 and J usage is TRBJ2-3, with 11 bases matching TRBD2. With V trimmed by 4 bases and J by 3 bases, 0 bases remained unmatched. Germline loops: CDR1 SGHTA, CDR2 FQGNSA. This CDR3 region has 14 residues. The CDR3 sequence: CASSWTSGTDTQYF. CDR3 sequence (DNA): TGTGCCAGCAGCTGGACTAGCGGGACAGATACGCAGTATTTT.

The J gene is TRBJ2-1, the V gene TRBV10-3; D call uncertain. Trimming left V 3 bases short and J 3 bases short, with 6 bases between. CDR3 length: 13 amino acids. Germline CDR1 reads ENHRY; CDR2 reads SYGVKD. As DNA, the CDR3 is TGTGCCATCAGTGATCGGAGCTACAATGAGCAGTTCTTC. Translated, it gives CAISDRSYNEQFF.

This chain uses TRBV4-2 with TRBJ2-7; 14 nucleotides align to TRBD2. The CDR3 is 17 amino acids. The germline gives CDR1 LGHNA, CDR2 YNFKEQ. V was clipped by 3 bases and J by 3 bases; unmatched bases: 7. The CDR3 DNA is TGTGCCAGCAGCCACGAACCGGGACTAGCGGGAGTCTACGAGCAGTACTTC. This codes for CASSHEPGLAGVYEQYF.

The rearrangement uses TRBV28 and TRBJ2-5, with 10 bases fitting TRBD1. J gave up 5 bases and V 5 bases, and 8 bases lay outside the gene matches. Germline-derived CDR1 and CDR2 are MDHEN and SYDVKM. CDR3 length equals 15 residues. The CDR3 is CASSPPGQGGETQYF. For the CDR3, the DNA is TGTGCCAGCAGTCCCCCCGGACAGGGGGGGGAGACCCAGTACTTC.

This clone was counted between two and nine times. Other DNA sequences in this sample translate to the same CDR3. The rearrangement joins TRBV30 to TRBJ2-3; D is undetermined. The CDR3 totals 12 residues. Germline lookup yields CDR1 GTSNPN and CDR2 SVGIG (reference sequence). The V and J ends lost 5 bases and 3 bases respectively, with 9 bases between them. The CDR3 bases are TGTGCCTGGTCTCCCGGGACAGATACGCAGTATTTT. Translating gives CAWSPGTDTQYF.

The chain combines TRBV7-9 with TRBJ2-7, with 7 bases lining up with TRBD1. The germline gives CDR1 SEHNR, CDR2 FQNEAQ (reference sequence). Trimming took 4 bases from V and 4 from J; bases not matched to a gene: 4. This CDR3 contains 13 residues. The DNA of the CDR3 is TGTGCCAGCAGCTCCTTGACAGGGTACGAGCAGTACGTC. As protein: CASSSLTGYEQYV.

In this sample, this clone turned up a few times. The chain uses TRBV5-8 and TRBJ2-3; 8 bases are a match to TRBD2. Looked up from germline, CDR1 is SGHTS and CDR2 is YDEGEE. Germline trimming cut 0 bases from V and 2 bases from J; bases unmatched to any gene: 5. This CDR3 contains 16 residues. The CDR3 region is CASSLGILAVTDTQYF. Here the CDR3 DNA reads TGTGCCAGCAGCTTGGGTATACTAGCGGTCACAGATACGCAGTATTTT.